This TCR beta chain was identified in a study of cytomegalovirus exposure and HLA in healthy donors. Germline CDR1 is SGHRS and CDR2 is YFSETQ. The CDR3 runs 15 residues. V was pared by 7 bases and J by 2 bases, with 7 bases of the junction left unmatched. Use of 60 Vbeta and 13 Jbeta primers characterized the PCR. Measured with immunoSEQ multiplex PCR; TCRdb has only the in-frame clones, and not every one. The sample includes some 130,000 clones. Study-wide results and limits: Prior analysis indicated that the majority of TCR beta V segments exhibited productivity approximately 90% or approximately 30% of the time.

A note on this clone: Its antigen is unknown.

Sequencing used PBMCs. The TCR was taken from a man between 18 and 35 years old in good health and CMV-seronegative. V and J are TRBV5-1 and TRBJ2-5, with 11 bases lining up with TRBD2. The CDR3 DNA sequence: TGCGCCAGCGGGCCCAGACTAGCGGGGCAAGAGACCCAGTACTTC. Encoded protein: CASGPRLAGQETQYF.